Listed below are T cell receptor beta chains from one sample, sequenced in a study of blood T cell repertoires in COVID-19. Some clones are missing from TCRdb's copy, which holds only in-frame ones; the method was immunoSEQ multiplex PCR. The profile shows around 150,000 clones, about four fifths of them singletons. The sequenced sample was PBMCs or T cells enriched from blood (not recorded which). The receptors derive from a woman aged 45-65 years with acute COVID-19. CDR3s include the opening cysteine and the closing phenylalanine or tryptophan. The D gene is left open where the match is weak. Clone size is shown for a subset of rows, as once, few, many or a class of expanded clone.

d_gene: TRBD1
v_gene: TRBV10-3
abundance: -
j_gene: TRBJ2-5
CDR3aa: CAIRDREETQYF
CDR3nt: TGTGCCATCCGGGACAGAGAGGAGACCCAGTACTTC

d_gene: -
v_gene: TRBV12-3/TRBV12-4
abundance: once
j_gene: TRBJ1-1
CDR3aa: CASSSAGRAFF
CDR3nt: TGTGCCAGCAGTAGTGCGGGGAGGGCTTTCTTT

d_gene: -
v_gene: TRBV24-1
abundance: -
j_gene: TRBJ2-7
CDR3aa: CATSDGREDEQYF
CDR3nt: TGTGCCACCAGTGATGGCAGGGAGGACGAGCAGTACTTC

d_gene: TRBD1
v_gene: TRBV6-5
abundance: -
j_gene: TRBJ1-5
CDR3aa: CASWVGQGNQPQHF
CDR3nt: TGTGCCAGTTGGGTAGGACAGGGAAATCAGCCCCAGCATTTT

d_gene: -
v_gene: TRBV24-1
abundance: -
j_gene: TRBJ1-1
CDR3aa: CATSVGGGTEAFF
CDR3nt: TGTGCCACCAGTGTTGGAGGAGGTACTGAAGCTTTCTTT

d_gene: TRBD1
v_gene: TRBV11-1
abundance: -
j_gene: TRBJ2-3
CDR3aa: CASSRQGGNTDTQYF
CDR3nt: TGTGCCAGCAGCCGACAGGGTGGAAACACAGATACGCAGTATTTT

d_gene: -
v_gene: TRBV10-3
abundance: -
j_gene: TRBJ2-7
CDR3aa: CAISYEASYEQYF
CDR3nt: TGTGCCATCAGTTATGAAGCCTCCTACGAGCAGTACTTC

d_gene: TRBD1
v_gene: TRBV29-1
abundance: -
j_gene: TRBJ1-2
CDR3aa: CSAGTGDGYTF
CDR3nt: TGCAGCGCCGGGACAGGGGACGGCTACACCTTC

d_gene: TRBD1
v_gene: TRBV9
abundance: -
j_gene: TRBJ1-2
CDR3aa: CASGGMRTGEYGYTF
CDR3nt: TGTGCCTCGGGGGGGATGCGGACAGGGGAATATGGCTACACCTTC

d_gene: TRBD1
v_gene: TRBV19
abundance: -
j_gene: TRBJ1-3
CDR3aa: CASSIPGTVSGNTIYF
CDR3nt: TGTGCCAGTAGTATACCAGGGACAGTCTCTGGAAACACCATATATTTT

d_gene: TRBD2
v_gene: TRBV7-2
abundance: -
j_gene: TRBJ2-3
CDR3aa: CASSSPGGRSKDTQYF
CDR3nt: TGTGCCAGCAGCTCCCCTGGCGGGAGGAGTAAGGATACGCAGTATTTT

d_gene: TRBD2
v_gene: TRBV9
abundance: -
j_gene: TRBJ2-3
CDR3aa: CASSVGTSGRITDTQYF
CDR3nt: TGTGCCAGCAGCGTAGGGACTAGCGGGAGGATCACAGATACGCAGTATTTT

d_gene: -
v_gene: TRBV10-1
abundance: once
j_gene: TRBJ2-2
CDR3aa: CASSYRAGELFF
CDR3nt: TGCGCCAGCAGCTACAGGGCCGGGGAGCTGTTTTTT

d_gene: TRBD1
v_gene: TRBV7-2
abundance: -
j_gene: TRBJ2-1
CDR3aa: CASSPDRGWNEQFF
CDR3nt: TGTGCCAGCAGCCCGGACAGGGGGTGGAATGAGCAGTTCTTC

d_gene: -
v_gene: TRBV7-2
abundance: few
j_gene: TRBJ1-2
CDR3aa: CASSFVSGDGYTF
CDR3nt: TGTGCCAGCAGCTTTGTGTCCGGGGATGGCTACACCTTC

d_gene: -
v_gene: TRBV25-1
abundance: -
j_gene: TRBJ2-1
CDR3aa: CASIHHTYNEQFF
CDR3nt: TGTGCCAGCATCCACCACACGTACAATGAGCAGTTCTTC

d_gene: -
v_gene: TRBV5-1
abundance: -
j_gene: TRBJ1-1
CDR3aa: CASSLAQDNTEAFF
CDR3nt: TGCGCCAGCAGCTTGGCACAGGACAACACTGAAGCTTTCTTT

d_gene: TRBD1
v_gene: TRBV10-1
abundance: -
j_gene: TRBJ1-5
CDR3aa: CASGTVVGQGWKKRDQPQHF
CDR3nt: TGCGCCAGCGGGACCGTCGTGGGACAGGGATGGAAAAAGCGGGATCAGCCCCAGCATTTT

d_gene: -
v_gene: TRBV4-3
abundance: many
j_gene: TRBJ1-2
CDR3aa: CASSQTGTSRYGYTF
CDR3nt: TGCGCCAGCAGCCAAACCGGGACATCTCGCTATGGCTACACCTTC

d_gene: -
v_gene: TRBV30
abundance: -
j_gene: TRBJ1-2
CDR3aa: CAWSYRVGYTF
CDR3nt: TGTGCCTGGAGTTACAGGGTTGGCTACACCTTC

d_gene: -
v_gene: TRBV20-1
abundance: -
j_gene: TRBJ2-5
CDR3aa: CSVQGVGDQYF
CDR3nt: TGCAGTGTACAGGGCGTAGGGGACCAGTACTTC

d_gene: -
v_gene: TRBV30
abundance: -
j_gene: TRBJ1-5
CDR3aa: CAWRKQVDQPQHF
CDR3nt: TGTGCCTGGAGGAAGCAGGTTGATCAGCCCCAGCATTTT

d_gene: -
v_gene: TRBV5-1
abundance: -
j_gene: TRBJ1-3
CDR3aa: CASSLTGQNVGNTIYF
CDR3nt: TGCGCCAGCAGCTTGACCGGACAGAATGTTGGAAACACCATATATTTT

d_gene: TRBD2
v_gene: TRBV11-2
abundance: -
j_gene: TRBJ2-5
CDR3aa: CASSLAGLVMQETQYF
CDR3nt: TGTGCCAGCAGCTTAGCGGGACTAGTGATGCAAGAGACCCAGTACTTC

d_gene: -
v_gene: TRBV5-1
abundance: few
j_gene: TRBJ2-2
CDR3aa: CASSFQGSNTGELFF
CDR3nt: TGCGCCAGCAGCTTTCAGGGATCGAACACCGGGGAGCTGTTTTTT

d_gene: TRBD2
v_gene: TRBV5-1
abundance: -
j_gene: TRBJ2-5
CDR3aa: CASSLGIAGGGETQYF
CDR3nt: TGCGCCAGCAGCTTGGGGATAGCGGGAGGGGGCGAGACCCAGTACTTC

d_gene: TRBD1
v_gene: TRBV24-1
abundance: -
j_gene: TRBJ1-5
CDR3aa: CATSERGTVVAQHF
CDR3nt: TGTGCCACCAGTGAACGTGGGACAGTGGTGGCCCAGCATTTT

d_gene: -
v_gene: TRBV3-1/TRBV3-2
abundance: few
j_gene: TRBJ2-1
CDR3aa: CASSLGASSYNEQFF
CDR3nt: TGTGCCAGCAGCCTTGGTGCCAGCTCCTACAATGAGCAGTTCTTC

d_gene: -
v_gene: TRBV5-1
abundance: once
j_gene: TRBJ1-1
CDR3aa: CASSIGLLNTEAFF
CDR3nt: TGCGCCAGCAGCATCGGACTGCTCAACACTGAAGCTTTCTTT

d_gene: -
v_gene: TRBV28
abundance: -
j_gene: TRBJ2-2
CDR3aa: CASHTQGTGELFF
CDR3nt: TGTGCCAGCCATACTCAGGGCACCGGGGAGCTGTTTTTT

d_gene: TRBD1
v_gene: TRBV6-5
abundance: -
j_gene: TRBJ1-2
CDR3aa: CASTLTGAYYGYTF
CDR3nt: TGTGCCAGCACCCTGACAGGGGCTTACTATGGCTACACCTTC

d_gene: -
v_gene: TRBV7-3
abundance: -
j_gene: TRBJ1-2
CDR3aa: CASSLSGGGADYGYTF
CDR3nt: TGTGCCAGCAGCTTAAGCGGGGGAGGGGCCGACTATGGCTACACCTTC

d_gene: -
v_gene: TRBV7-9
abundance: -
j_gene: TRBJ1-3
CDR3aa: CASSRLPGNTIYF
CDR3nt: TGTGCCAGCAGCCGACTTCCCGGAAACACCATATATTTT

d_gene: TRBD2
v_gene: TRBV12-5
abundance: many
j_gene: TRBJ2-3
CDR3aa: CASGFPTSGSIGTDTQYF
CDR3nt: TGTGCTAGTGGTTTCCCCACTAGCGGGAGTATCGGCACAGATACGCAGTATTTT

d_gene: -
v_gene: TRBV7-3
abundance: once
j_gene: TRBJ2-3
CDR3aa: CASSFGQSDFTGLDTQYF
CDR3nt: TGTGCCAGCAGCTTTGGACAGTCAGACTTCACAGGATTAGATACGCAGTATTTT

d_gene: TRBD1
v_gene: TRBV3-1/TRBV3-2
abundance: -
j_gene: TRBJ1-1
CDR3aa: CASSPRRRQGIATEAFF
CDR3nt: TGTGCCAGCAGCCCCCGAAGGAGACAGGGGATTGCCACTGAAGCTTTCTTT

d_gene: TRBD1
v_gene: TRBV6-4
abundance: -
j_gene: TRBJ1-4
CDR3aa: CASSVSGTANEKLFF
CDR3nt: TGTGCCAGCAGTGTCTCCGGGACAGCTAATGAAAAACTGTTTTTT

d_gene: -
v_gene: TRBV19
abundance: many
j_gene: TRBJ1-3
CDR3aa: CASSIVHGSSGNTIYF
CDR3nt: TGTGCCAGTAGTATAGTGCACGGGTCCTCTGGAAACACCATATATTTT

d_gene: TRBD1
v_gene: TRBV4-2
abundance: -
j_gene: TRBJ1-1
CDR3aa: CASSPGTGERNTEAFF
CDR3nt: TGTGCCAGCAGCCCGGGGACAGGGGAGAGGAACACTGAAGCTTTCTTT

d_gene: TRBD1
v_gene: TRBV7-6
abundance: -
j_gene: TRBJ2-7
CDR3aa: CASSVTAHGQGGEQYF
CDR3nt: TGTGCCAGCAGCGTCACCGCCCACGGACAGGGTGGCGAGCAGTACTTC

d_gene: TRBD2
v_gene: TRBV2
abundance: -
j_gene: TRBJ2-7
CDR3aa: CASGPSGTDVQYF
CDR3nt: TGTGCCAGCGGTCCTAGCGGGACGGACGTGCAGTACTTC

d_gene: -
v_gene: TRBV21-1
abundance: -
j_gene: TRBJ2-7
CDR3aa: CASSKRLAGQYF
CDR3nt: TGTGCCAGCAGCAAACGGCTAGCGGGACAGTACTTC

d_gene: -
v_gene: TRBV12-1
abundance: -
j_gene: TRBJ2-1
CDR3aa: CASSCGGPQFF
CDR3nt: TGTGCCAGCAGCTGCGGCGGTCCGCAGTTCTTC

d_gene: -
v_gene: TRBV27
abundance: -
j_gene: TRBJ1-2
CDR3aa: CASSQFWGGSGYTF
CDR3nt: TGTGCCAGCAGTCAATTCTGGGGGGGGAGCGGCTACACCTTC

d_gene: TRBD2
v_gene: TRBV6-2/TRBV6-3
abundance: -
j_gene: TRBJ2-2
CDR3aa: CASSDFGGRIRTGELFF
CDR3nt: TGTGCCAGCAGCGATTTTGGCGGGAGGATCCGCACCGGGGAGCTGTTTTTT

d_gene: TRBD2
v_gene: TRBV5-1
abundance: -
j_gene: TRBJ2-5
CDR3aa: CASSLAGTAPETQYF
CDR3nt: TGCGCCAGCAGCCTAGCGGGCACGGCCCCAGAGACCCAGTACTTC

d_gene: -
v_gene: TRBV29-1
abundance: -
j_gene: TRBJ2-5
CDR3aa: CSGGSTETQYF
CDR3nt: TGCAGCGGGGGATCTACAGAGACCCAGTACTTC

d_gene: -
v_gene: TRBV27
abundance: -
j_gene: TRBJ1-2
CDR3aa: CASSLGGNGHQGYTF
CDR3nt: TGTGCCAGCAGTTTAGGGGGGAATGGTCATCAAGGCTACACCTTC

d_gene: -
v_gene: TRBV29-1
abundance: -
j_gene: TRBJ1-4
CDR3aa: CSVGGNGNEKLFF
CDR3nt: TGCAGCGTTGGAGGTAATGGTAATGAAAAACTGTTTTTT

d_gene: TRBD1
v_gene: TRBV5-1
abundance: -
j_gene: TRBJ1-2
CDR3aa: CASSFTTGVSYGYTF
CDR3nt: TGCGCCAGCAGCTTTACCACAGGGGTTTCCTATGGCTACACCTTC

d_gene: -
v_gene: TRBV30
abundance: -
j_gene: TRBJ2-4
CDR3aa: CAWSVPSGILKNIQYF
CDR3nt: TGTGCCTGGAGTGTACCTTCAGGGATCCTCAAAAACATTCAGTACTTC

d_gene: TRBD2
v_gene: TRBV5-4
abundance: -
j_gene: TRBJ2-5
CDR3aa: CASSGRDGLRETQYF
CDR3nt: TGTGCCAGCAGCGGGAGGGACGGCCTTAGAGAGACCCAGTACTTC

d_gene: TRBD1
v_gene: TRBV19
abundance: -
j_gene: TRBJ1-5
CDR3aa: CASRAGGGQSNQPQHF
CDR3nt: TGTGCCAGTAGGGCCGGTGGGGGACAGAGCAATCAGCCCCAGCATTTT

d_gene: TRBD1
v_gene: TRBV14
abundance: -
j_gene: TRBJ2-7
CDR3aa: CASSQDTGTGNVRQYF
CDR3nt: TGTGCCAGCAGCCAAGACACCGGGACAGGGAACGTAAGGCAGTACTTC